This entry lists 9 T cell receptor beta chains sequenced from one sample in a study of control samples from healthy donors and cancer patients. Method: immunoSEQ multiplex PCR; TCRdb's copy keeps in-frame clones and lacks some. The repertoire holds about 100,000 clones, about nine tenths seen once, with about 3% in the top ten. The source material was blood. The receptors were gathered from a human donor in good health. The donor label of this sample is uncertain.

J is TRBJ2-7 and V is TRBV5-4, with 7 nucleotides matching TRBD2. CDR3 size: 14 residues. Trimming removed 0 bases from V and 4 bases from J; junction bases left unmatched: 4. Germline-derived CDR1 and CDR2 are SGHNT and YYREEE (reference sequence). The CDR3 nucleotides are TGTGCCAGCAGCTTGGGCGCGGGGGATTACGAGCAGTACGTC. Its translation is CASSLGAGDYEQYV.

The genes are TRBV7-5 and TRBJ2-7; the DNA was not compared with TRBD1, the D call given in the table. TRBV7-5 is noted as a pseudogene. The CDR3 sequence is 17 residues long. The DNA for the CDR3 is TGTGTCAGAAGGTATACCAAGGACAGGGTCCATCTGCGCGAGCAGTACGTC. Encoded protein: CVRRYTKDRVHLREQYV.

The V and J genes are TRBV11-2 and TRBJ1-6; TRBD1 matches 7 bases. The V and J ends lost 1 base and 12 bases, in that order; junction bases with no gene match: 15. Germline CDR1 is SGHAT and CDR2 is FQNNGV. This CDR3 has 17 residues. The CDR3 DNA is TGTGCCAGCAGCTTAGTGCCGGCAGGGGGTGCACGGGGACCCCTCCACTTT. This gives the protein CASSLVPAGGARGPLHF.

The chain has TRBV6-5 and TRBJ2-2; 7 bases fit TRBD1. CDR1 MNHEY and CDR2 SVGAGI come from the germline V gene. This CDR3 spans 15 amino acids. J gave up 0 bases and V 6 bases, and 4 bases lay outside the gene matches. DNA for the CDR3: TGTGCCAGCAGGCTTACAGGGGCGAACACCGGGGAGCTGTTTTTT. Translated, it gives CASRLTGANTGELFF.

V and J are TRBV5-3 and TRBJ1-2, with D hard to call. TRBV5-3 is classed as an ORF, of uncertain function. The ends were cut back, 3 bases at V and 6 bases at J, with 6 bases in the middle. CDR3 size: 11 residues. For the CDR3, the DNA is TGTGCCAGAAGCTCAAATAATGGCTACACCTTC. This codes for CARSSNNGYTF.

The V and J genes are TRBV15 and TRBJ2-3; D is ambiguous. Trimming took 0 bases from V and 4 from J, leaving 20 bases between them. Germline CDR1 reads LNHNV; CDR2 reads YYDKDF (reference sequence). The CDR3 extends over 18 amino acids. The CDR3, as DNA: TGTGCCACCAGCAGAGATCGTCAGTCCCTTACCTCGGCAGATACGCAGTATTTT. This gives the protein CATSRDRQSLTSADTQYF.

The V gene is TRBV18, the J gene TRBJ2-3, with 7 bases identical to TRBD1. CDR1 is KGHSH and CDR2 is LQKENI in the germline V gene. The trim removed 6 bases at V and 6 bases at J, leaving 12 bases unmatched. The length of the CDR3 is 15 residues. CDR3 in amino acids: CASSGMRGRVDTQYF. The CDR3 nucleotides read TGTGCCAGCTCCGGAATGAGGGGGCGGGTTGATACGCAGTATTTT.

V usage is TRBV12-3 or TRBV12-4 and J usage is TRBJ1-4, with D unclear. V was cut by 2 bases and J by 4 bases, with 5 bases left in between. CDR3 length equals 13 residues. CDR3 in amino acids: CASSLLGNEKLFF. The CDR3 DNA sequence: TGTGCCAGCAGTTTATTGGGTAATGAAAAACTGTTTTTT.

V and J are TRBV27 and TRBJ1-4; the D gene is possibly TRBD1 (5 bases). CDR3 length: 14 amino acids. The V end lost 0 bases, the J end lost 6 bases, and 8 bases lay between the germline ends. CDR1 is MNHEY and CDR2 is SMNVEV in the germline V gene (reference sequence). CDR3 loop: CASSLSGAYEKLFF. The CDR3 DNA follows: TGTGCCAGCAGTTTATCAGGGGCGTATGAAAAACTGTTTTTT.